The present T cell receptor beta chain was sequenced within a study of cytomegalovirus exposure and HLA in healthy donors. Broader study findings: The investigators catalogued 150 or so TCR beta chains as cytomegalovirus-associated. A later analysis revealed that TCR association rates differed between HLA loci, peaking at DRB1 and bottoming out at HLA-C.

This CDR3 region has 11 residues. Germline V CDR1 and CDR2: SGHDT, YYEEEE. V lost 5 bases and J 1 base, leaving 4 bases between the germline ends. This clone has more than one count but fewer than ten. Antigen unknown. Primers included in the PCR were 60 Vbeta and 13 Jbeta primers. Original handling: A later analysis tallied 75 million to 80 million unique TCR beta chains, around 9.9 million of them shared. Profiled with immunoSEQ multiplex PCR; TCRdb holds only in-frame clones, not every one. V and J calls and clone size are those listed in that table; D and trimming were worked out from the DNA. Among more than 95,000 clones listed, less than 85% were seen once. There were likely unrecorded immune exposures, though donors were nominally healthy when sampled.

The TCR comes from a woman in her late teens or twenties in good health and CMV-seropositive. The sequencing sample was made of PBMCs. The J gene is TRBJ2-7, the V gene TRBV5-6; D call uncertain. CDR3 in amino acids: CASRSSYEQYF. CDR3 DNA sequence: TGTGCCAGCAGGTCTTCCTACGAGCAGTACTTC.